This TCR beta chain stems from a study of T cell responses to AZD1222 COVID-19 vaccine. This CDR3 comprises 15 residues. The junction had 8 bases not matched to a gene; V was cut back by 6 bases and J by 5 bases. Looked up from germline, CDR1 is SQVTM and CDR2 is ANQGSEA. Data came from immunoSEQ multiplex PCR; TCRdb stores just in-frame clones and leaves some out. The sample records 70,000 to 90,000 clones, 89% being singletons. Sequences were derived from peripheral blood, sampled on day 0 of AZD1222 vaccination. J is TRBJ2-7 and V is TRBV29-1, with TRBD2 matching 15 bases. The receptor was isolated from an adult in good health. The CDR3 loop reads CSVMGTSGRWNEQYF. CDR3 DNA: TGCAGCGTGATGGGGACTAGCGGGAGGTGGAACGAGCAGTACTTC.